These 2 T cell receptor beta chains were sequenced from one sample in a study of cytomegalovirus exposure and HLA in healthy donors. 13 Jbeta primers and 60 Vbeta primers were used for the PCR. Profiled with immunoSEQ multiplex PCR; TCRdb holds only in-frame clones, not every one. The sample yields approximately 210,000 clones, around 83% seen once. The source material was PBMCs. These receptors were obtained from a woman aged 45 to 65 in good health and CMV-seropositive.

The V and J genes are TRBV19 and TRBJ1-2; D not certain. CDR1 LNHDA and CDR2 SQIVND come from the germline V gene (reference sequence). V gave up 3 bases and J gave up 5 bases, with 16 bases separating them. The CDR3 contains 15 residues. The CDR3 loop reads CASSIGRGNRYGYTF. The CDR3 nucleotides read TGTGCCAGTAGTATCGGGCGGGGAAACCGTTATGGCTACACCTTC. Combining the CDR3 with reference TRBV19 and TRBJ1-2 gives the whole variable domain DGGITQSPKYLFRKEGQNVTLSCEQNLNHDAMYWYRQDPGQGLRLIYYSQIVNDFQKGDIAEGYSVSREKKESFPLTVTSAQKNPTAFYLCASSIGRGNRYGYTFGSGTRLTVV.

This chain links TRBV5-4 with TRBJ2-5, with D maybe TRBD1 (6 bases). V shed 4 bases and J shed 4 bases, with 14 bases lying between them. The CDR3 is 14 amino acids. From germline, CDR1 is SGHNT and CDR2 YYREEE (reference sequence). CDR3 coding DNA: TGTGCCAGCAGCCCCTGGGACATATTAGAGACCCAGTACTTC. Translating it yields CASSPWDILETQYF.